The 30 T cell receptor beta chains below all came from one sample that was sequenced in a study of regulatory T cells in long-lasting Graves disease. To make TCR beta libraries, researchers used iRepertoire HTBI primers and Arm-PCR of CDR3 regions. TCRdb redid the calling of the multiplex PCR reads with MiXCR, one entry per CDR3 protein. The sample records a few hundred thousand distinct CDR3 sequences, approximately 16% being singletons. The sample's time point: newly diagnosed GD, antithyroid drugs for less than 3 months. PBMCs were the source of the RNA used for TCR sequencing. This same sample was also taken into another study, of T cells in Graves' hyperthyroidism and ophthalmopathy.

Sample: peripheral blood mononuclear cells (PBMCs), taken at new diagnosis, from a patient treated with antithyroid drugs. Receptors were obtained from a woman aged 40 to 49 with Graves disease.

This clonotype was counted many times. V usage is TRBV11-3 and J usage is TRBJ1-2; D gene uncertain. The germline gives CDR1 SGHNT, CDR2 YENEEA. The CDR3 has 12 amino acids. The ends were cut back, 1 base at V and 8 bases at J, with 8 bases in the middle. The CDR3 region is CASSLGEVGYTF. As DNA, the CDR3 is TGTGCCAGCAGCTTAGGAGAAGTGGGCTACACCTTC.

The chain links TRBV19 to TRBJ2-1; D uncertain. This CDR3 spans 14 amino acids. The ends were cut back, 7 bases at V and 7 bases at J, with 17 bases in the middle. CDR1 and CDR2 (germline): LNHDA, SQIVND (reference sequence). CDR3 nucleotide sequence: TGTGCCAGTACCCTCTATCCCGCCGGGAATGAGCAGTTCTTC. Translating it yields CASTLYPAGNEQFF.

The chain carries TRBV11-3 and TRBJ2-4; 10 positions agree with TRBD2. Germline-derived CDR1 and CDR2 are SGHNT and YENEEA. Germline trimming cut 5 bases from V and 0 bases from J; bases unmatched to any gene: 4. The CDR3 extends over 16 amino acids. Here the CDR3 DNA reads TGTGCCAGCAGCCCGGGACTAGCGCTAGCCAAAAACATTCAGTACTTC. Amino acid sequence: CASSPGLALAKNIQYF.

This clonotype has ten or more counts. For the CDR3, the DNA is TGTGCCAGCAGTACTAGGACTAGCGGCTACAATGAGCAGTTCTTC. Protein product: CASSTRTSGYNEQFF. The chain carries TRBV28 and TRBJ2-1, with 10 bases aligning to TRBD2. Germline lookup yields CDR1 MDHEN and CDR2 SYDVKM. The CDR3 length is 15 residues. V lost 5 bases, J lost 3 bases, and 4 bases stayed unmatched. The complete variable domain, with remaining parts taken from reference TRBV28 and TRBJ2-1, reads DVKVTQSSRYLVKRTGEKVFLECVQDMDHENMFWYRQDPGLGLRLIYFSYDVKMKEKGDIPEGYSVSREKKERFSLILESASTNQTSMYLCASSTRTSGYNEQFFGPGTRLTVL.

This clonotype was observed many times. J is TRBJ1-4 and V is TRBV7-9; TRBD1 is a possible D gene (6 bases). The length of the CDR3 is 14 residues. Germline lookup yields CDR1 SEHNR and CDR2 FQNEAQ (reference sequence). V lost 5 bases and J lost 8, with 15 bases in between. In nucleotides, the CDR3 is TGTGCCAGCAGCCGGGACATTGAAGGGGAAAAACTGTTTTTT. Protein product: CASSRDIEGEKLFF.

On this clonotype: Possible read error: a much larger clone is one base away. The J gene is TRBJ2-7, the V gene TRBV12-3 or TRBV12-4; D assignment may be TRBD1 or TRBD2 (5 bases each). The CDR3 has 15 amino acids. The germline V and J ends were trimmed by 4 bases and 5 bases, with 18 bases remaining between them. The CDR3 loop is CASSYGAGKAHEQYF. The CDR3 DNA follows: TGTGCCAGCAGTTACGGGGCAGGAAAAGCCCACGAGCAGTACTTC.

The chain carries TRBV9 and TRBJ2-2; 10 bases map to TRBD1. CDR1 SGDLS and CDR2 YYNGEE come from the germline V gene. J lost 7 bases, V lost 1 base, and 4 bases had no gene match. The length of the CDR3 is 15 residues. In nucleotides, the CDR3 is TGTGCCAGCAGCGTATCGGGACAGGGGAGCGGGGAGCTGTTTTTT. This translates into CASSVSGQGSGELFF.

This clonotype appeared many times. This rearrangement joins TRBV2 to TRBJ2-5; D is perhaps TRBD1 (5 bases). This CDR3 has 15 amino acids. CDR1 SNHLY and CDR2 FYNNEI come from the germline V gene. V was clipped by 4 bases and J by 4 bases, with 16 bases between them. CDR3 sequence reads: CASSVARAVGETQYF. CDR3 in DNA: TGTGCCAGCAGTGTGGCCAGGGCCGTAGGAGAGACCCAGTACTTC.

The chain carries TRBV20-1 and TRBJ2-1; D is perhaps TRBD1 (5 bases). Germline loops: CDR1 DFQATT, CDR2 SNEGSKA (reference sequence). V was cut by 0 bases and J by 5 bases, with 14 bases left in between. This CDR3 has 15 amino acids. CDR3 sequence reads: CSARDAGRTDNEQFF. CDR3 sequence (DNA): TGCAGTGCTAGAGATGCAGGGCGAACTGACAATGAGCAGTTCTTC.

In its sample, this clonotype was seen a few times. The genes are TRBV5-1 and TRBJ1-1; possible D gene TRBD1, 6 bases. Between the trimmed V and J ends, which lost 1 base and 4 bases, there was a span of 17 bases. There are 16 residues in the CDR3. Per the germline V gene, CDR1 is SGHRS and CDR2 is YFSETQ. CDR3 sequence reads: CASSLRDKGVLTEAFF. The CDR3 DNA sequence: TGCGCCAGCAGCTTGCGTGACAAGGGGGTTCTCACTGAAGCTTTCTTT.

The chain employs TRBV11-2 and TRBJ1-4, with 9 bases that match TRBD1. Germline lookup yields CDR1 SGHAT and CDR2 FQNNGV. The CDR3 has 14 amino acids. Trimming cost V 4 bases and J 8 bases; bases outside gene matches: 5. CDR3: CASSSGTGMEKLFF. Written as DNA, the CDR3 is TGTGCCAGCAGCTCCGGGACAGGGATGGAAAAACTGTTTTTT.

This clonotype was found many times. The chain joins TRBV5-1 to TRBJ2-3; TRBD1 aligns across 9 bases. Trimming at V came to 4 bases and at J to 3 bases, leaving 6 bases not matched to a gene. Germline V gives CDR1 SGHRS, CDR2 YFSETQ. This CDR3 is 15 amino acids long. CDR3 nucleotide sequence: TGCGCCAGCAGCGAAACGACAGGGGGGACAGATACGCAGTATTTT. Translation gives CASSETTGGTDTQYF.

This clonotype appeared a few times. This may be a read error: a much more frequent sequence differs by one nucleotide. V is TRBV28 and J is TRBJ2-2; D is perhaps TRBD1 or TRBD2 (5 bases each). Germline lookup yields CDR1 MDHEN and CDR2 SYDVKM. The CDR3 has 14 residues. The CDR3, as DNA: TGTGCCAGCAGTTTAGCGAGGGGATCCGGGAAGCTGTTTTTT. This translates into CASSLARGSGKLFF.

This clonotype appeared many times. The rearrangement uses TRBV7-2 and TRBJ2-2; TRBD1 agrees at 8 bases. Germline values: CDR1 SGHTA, CDR2 FQGNSA. V dropped 5 bases and J dropped 6; count of bases not matched to a gene: 11. CDR3 length: 16 amino acids. CDR3 amino acids: CASSTRGPDSAGELFF. The CDR3, as DNA: TGTGCCAGCAGCACCAGGGGGCCGGATTCCGCCGGGGAGCTGTTTTTT.

This clonotype was picked up a small number of times. The chain recombines TRBV20-1 with TRBJ2-7; 9 positions match TRBD2. The germline gives CDR1 DFQATT, CDR2 SNEGSKA (reference sequence). Trimming at V came to 0 bases and at J to 3 bases, leaving 6 bases not matched to a gene. The CDR3 sequence is 15 residues long. As DNA, the CDR3 is TGCAGTGCTAGAGATCAATTAGCGGGGGTCTACGAGCAGTACTTC. It encodes CSARDQLAGVYEQYF.

This clonotype was detected ten times or more. J is TRBJ2-7 and V is TRBV5-1; D is uncertain. From germline, CDR1 is SGHRS and CDR2 YFSETQ. There are 14 residues in the CDR3. The V gene lost 0 bases and the J gene lost 5 bases, with 12 bases spanning the gap. CDR3 bases: TGCGCCAGCAGCTTGGAGGGCGTCCGGGACGAGCAGTACTTC. Protein: CASSLEGVRDEQYF.

The sample holds many counts of this clonotype. The chain has TRBV20-1 and TRBJ2-1; 8 positions agree with TRBD1. The CDR3 has 13 amino acids. The V gene's germline CDR1 is DFQATT and CDR2 SNEGSKA (reference sequence). V trimming: 6 bases; J trimming: 8 bases; junction bases outside the gene matches: 9. DNA for the CDR3: TGCAGTGCCCCGGCAGGGGGCCGCGATGAGCAGTTCTTC. Translating it yields CSAPAGGRDEQFF.

The sample holds many counts of this clonotype. V usage is TRBV6-1 and J usage is TRBJ1-1; 9 bases match TRBD1. The CDR3 extends over 15 amino acids. The V and J ends lost 7 bases and 8 bases, in that order; junction bases with no gene match: 14. The V gene's germline CDR1 is MNHNS and CDR2 SASEGT. The CDR3 sequence: CASIKSGTGKSEAFF. CDR3 DNA: TGTGCCAGCATAAAATCCGGGACAGGGAAGTCAGAAGCTTTCTTT.

This clonotype was found many times. The chain recombines TRBV4-1 with TRBJ2-5; unclear D gene. Germline CDR1 is MGHRA and CDR2 is YSYEKL. The CDR3 runs 16 residues. V was clipped by 0 bases and J by 1 base, with 12 bases between them. CDR3 in amino acids: CASSQDEFQFQETQYF. The CDR3 DNA sequence: TGCGCCAGCAGCCAAGATGAATTCCAATTCCAAGAGACCCAGTACTTC.

There are many counts of this clonotype. CDR3 protein: CASSIWTSDITGELFF. CDR3 nucleotide sequence: TGTGCCAGCAGCATATGGACTAGCGATATCACCGGGGAGCTGTTTTTT. The chain joins TRBV7-8 to TRBJ2-2, with 9 bases lining up with TRBD2. The ends lost 5 bases at V and 4 bases at J; junction bases unmatched: 8. Germline V gene data show CDR1 as SGHVS and CDR2 as FQNEAQ. CDR3 size: 16 residues.

This clonotype came up many times. The V call is TRBV7-3, the J call TRBJ2-1; TRBD1 agrees at 7 bases. The length of the CDR3 is 13 residues. CDR1 and CDR2 from the germline V gene are SGHTA and FQGTGA. Trimming removed 4 bases from V and 11 bases from J; junction bases left unmatched: 8. CDR3 nucleotides: TGTGCCAGCAGCTACGACAGGGACGAAAAGCAGTTCTTC. Its protein product is CASSYDRDEKQFF.

This clonotype was counted ten times or more. The chain combines TRBV10-3 with TRBJ2-2; D not certain. Germline assignment: CDR1 ENHRY and CDR2 SYGVKD. The CDR3 sequence is 17 residues long. V was cut by 2 bases and J by 5 bases, with 18 bases left in between. CDR3 in amino acids: CAISEPPSQPKTGELFF. The CDR3 DNA reads TGTGCCATCAGTGAGCCCCCATCACAGCCCAAGACCGGGGAGCTGTTTTTT.

This clonotype has at least ten counts. The rearrangement links TRBV28 to TRBJ1-1, with 7 bases fitting TRBD1. V trimming: 3 bases; J trimming: 7 bases; junction bases outside the gene matches: 2. The CDR3 contains 12 residues. The germline V gene encodes CDR1 MDHEN and CDR2 SYDVKM. The CDR3 loop is CASSFGQDEAFF. CDR3 bases: TGTGCCAGCAGTTTCGGACAGGATGAAGCTTTCTTT.

In this sample, this clonotype turned up many times. This chain links TRBV2 with TRBJ1-2; D might be TRBD1 (5 bases). Germline-derived CDR1 and CDR2 are SNHLY and FYNNEI. The V gene lost 2 bases and the J gene lost 8 bases, with 12 bases spanning the gap. The CDR3 runs to 13 residues. CDR3 DNA sequence: TGTGCCAGCAGTGAACTGCAAGGGGACGGCTACACCTTC. Amino acids: CASSELQGDGYTF.

The rearrangement joins TRBV19 to TRBJ2-4; no firm D call. V lost 0 bases and J lost 0, with 12 bases in between. Germline CDR1 and CDR2: LNHDA and SQIVND (reference sequence). The CDR3 spans 17 residues. This CDR3 reads CASSIDSPALAKNIQYF. For the CDR3, the DNA is TGTGCCAGTAGTATAGATAGTCCAGCGCTAGCCAAAAACATTCAGTACTTC. The whole variable domain, filled in from reference TRBV19 and TRBJ2-4, reads DGGITQSPKYLFRKEGQNVTLSCEQNLNHDAMYWYRQDPGQGLRLIYYSQIVNDFQKGDIAEGYSVSREKKESFPLTVTSAQKNPTAFYLCASSIDSPALAKNIQYFGAGTRLSVL.

This clonotype was counted many times. This sequence joins TRBV12-3 or TRBV12-4 and TRBJ2-3; the match to TRBD2 covers 9 bases. V lost 1 base to trimming and J lost 1 base; unmatched junction nucleotides: 15. The CDR3 runs to 20 residues. CDR3 sequence (DNA): TGTGCCAGCAGTTTAGAGCCTCTCCCTGCGGGAGGGCCAGGCACAGATACGCAGTATTTT. The encoded protein is CASSLEPLPAGGPGTDTQYF.

CDR3 coding DNA: TGTGCCAGCAGTTTATCGCTAGTAGGGGCTCAGACCCAGTACTTC. Residues: CASSLSLVGAQTQYF. The chain employs TRBV27 and TRBJ2-5, with a weak D call TRBD1 (5 bases). V was cut by 0 bases and J by 6 bases, with 14 bases left in between. Per germline, CDR1 MNHEY and CDR2 SMNVEV (reference sequence). This CDR3 comprises 15 residues.

This clonotype was seen repeatedly, ten times or more. The chain recombines TRBV11-2 with TRBJ2-1, with 7 bases identical to TRBD1. V was clipped by 1 base and J by 2 bases; unmatched bases: 2. CDR1 is SGHAT, CDR2 FQNNGV, per germline. This CDR3 is built from 15 residues. The DNA for the CDR3 is TGTGCCAGCAGCTTAGCCACAGGGGCCTACAATGAGCAGTTCTTC. Translation: CASSLATGAYNEQFF.

This clonotype was recorded at least ten times. The V call is TRBV12-3 or TRBV12-4, the J call TRBJ2-7; D possibly matches TRBD1 or TRBD2 (5 bases each). V gave up 4 bases and J gave up 2 bases, with 12 bases separating them. CDR3 length: 14 amino acids. The CDR3 coding sequence is TGTGCCAGCAGTTGGGGGATAAGTACCTACGAGCAGTACTTC. This gives the protein CASSWGISTYEQYF.

The rearrangement uses TRBV24-1 and TRBJ2-3, with 9 bases fitting TRBD2. Germline-derived CDR1 and CDR2 are KGHDR and SFDVKD. The CDR3 sequence is 17 residues long. V dropped 2 bases and J dropped 0; count of bases not matched to a gene: 5. The CDR3 region is CATSDWPGLASTDTQYF. CDR3 sequence (DNA): TGTGCCACCAGTGATTGGCCGGGACTAGCAAGCACAGATACGCAGTATTTT.